This TCR beta chain derives from a study of blood T cell repertoires in COVID-19. Study as a whole: Both acute and convalescent COVID-19 samples were obtained from the United States, Italy and Spain.

This CDR3 spans 16 amino acids. The germline gives CDR1 SGHVS, CDR2 FQNEAQ. V lost 0 bases, J lost 6 bases, and 14 bases lay in between. This table comes from immunoSEQ multiplex PCR, and its TCRdb copy is limited to in-frame clones, with some not included. The sample has under 200,000 clones, 79% seen once. The Seattle site enrolled patients during active infection and followed them longitudinally. Source material: peripheral blood. This clonotype was sampled from an older woman with COVID-19, enrolled during active disease. This sequence joins TRBV7-8 and TRBJ1-4; tentative D call: TRBD1 (6 bases). DNA for the CDR3: TGTGCCAGCAGCTTAGCTGTGGCAGGGGATGATGAAAAACTGTTTTTT. Translation gives CASSLAVAGDDEKLFF. The complete variable domain, with remaining parts taken from reference TRBV7-8 and TRBJ1-4, reads GAGVSQSPRYKVAKRGQDVALRCDPISGHVSLFWYQQALGQGPEFLTYFQNEAQLDKSGLPSDRFFAERPEGSVSTLKIQRTQQEDSAVYLCASSLAVAGDDEKLFFGSGTQLSVL.